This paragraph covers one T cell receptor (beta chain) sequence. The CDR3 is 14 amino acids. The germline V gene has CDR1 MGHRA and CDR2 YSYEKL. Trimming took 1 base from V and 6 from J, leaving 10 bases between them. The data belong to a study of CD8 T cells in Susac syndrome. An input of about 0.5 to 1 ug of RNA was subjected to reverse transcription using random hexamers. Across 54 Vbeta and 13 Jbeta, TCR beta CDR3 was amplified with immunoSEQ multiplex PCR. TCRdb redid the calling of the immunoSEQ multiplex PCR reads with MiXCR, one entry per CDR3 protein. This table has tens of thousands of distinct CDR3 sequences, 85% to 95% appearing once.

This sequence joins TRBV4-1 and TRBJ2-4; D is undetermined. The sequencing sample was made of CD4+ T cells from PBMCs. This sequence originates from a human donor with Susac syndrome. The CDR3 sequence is CASSQVAELNIQYF. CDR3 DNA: TGCGCCAGCAGCCAAGTGGCAGAGTTAAACATTCAGTACTTC.